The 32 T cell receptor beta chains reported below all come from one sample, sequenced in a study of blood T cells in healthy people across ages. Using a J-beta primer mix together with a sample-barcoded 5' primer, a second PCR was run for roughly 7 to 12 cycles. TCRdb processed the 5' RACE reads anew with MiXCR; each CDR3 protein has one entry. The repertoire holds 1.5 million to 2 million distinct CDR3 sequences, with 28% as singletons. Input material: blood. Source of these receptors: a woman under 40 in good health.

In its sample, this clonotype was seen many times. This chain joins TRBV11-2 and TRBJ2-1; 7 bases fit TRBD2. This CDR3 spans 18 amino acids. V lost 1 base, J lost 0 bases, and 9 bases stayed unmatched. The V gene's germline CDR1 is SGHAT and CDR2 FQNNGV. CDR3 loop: CASSLVALAVSSYNEQFF. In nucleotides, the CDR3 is TGTGCCAGCAGCTTAGTTGCGCTAGCGGTGAGCTCCTACAATGAGCAGTTCTTC.

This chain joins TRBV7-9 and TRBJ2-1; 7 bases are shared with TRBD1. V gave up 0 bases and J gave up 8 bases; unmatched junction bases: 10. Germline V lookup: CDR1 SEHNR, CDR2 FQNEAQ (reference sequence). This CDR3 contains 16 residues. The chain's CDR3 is CASSLAEGGNRDEQFF. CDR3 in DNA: TGTGCCAGCAGCTTAGCGGAAGGGGGCAATCGTGATGAGCAGTTCTTC.

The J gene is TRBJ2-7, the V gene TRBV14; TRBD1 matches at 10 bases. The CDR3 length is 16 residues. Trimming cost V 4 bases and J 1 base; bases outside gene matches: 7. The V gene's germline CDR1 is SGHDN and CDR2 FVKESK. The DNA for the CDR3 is TGTGCCAGCAGCCTTCAGGAGGGACAGGGGTCCTACGAGCAGTACTTC. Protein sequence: CASSLQEGQGSYEQYF.

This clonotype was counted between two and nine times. CDR3 nucleotides: TGCGCCAGCAGCCAGGGGGGGGTACCGAACTATGGCTACACCTTC. This translates into CASSQGGVPNYGYTF. The V call is TRBV4-3, the J call TRBJ1-2; tentatively, D is TRBD1 (5 bases). Germline CDR1 and CDR2: LGHNA and YSLEER. V lost 3 bases to trimming and J lost 2 bases, with 13 bases between them. CDR3 size: 15 residues.

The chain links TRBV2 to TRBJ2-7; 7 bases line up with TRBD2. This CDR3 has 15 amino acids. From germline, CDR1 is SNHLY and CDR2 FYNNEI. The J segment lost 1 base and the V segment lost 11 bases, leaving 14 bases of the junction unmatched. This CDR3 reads CAGSGGATVSYEQYF. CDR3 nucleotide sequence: TGTGCCGGGTCGGGGGGAGCTACCGTGTCCTACGAGCAGTACTTC.

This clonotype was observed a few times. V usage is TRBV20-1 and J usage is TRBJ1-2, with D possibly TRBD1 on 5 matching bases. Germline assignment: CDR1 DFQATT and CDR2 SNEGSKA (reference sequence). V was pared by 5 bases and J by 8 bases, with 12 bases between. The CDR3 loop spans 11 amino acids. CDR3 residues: CSAGGMWGYTF. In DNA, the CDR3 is TGCAGTGCTGGGGGGATGTGGGGCTACACCTTC.

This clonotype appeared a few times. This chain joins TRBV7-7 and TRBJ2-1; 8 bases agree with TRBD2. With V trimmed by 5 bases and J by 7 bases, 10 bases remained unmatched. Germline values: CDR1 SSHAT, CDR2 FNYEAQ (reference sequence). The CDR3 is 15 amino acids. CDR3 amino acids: CASSPSSGPGNEQFF. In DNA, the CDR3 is TGTGCCAGCAGCCCCTCTAGCGGGCCTGGAAATGAGCAGTTCTTC.

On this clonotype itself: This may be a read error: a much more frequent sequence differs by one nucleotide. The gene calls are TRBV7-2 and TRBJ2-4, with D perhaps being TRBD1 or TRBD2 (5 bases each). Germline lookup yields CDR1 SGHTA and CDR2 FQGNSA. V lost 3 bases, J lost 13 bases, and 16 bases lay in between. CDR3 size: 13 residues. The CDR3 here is CASSLWVGEIQYF. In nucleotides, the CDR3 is TGTGCCAGCAGCTTGTGGGTGGGGGAGATCCAGTACTTC.

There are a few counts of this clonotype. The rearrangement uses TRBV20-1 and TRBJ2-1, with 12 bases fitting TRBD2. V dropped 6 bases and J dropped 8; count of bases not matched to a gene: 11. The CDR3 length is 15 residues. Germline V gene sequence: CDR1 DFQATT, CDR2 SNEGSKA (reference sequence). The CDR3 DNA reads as TGCAGTGCCTACCAGACTAGCGGGAGTTCGGATGAGCAGTTCTTC. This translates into CSAYQTSGSSDEQFF.

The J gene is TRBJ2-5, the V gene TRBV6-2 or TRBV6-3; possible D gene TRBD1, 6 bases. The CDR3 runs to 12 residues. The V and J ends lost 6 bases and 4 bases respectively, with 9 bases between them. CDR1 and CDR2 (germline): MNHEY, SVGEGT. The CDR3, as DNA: TGTGCCAGCAGGTGGGGGCGAGAGACCCAGTACTTC. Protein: CASRWGRETQYF.

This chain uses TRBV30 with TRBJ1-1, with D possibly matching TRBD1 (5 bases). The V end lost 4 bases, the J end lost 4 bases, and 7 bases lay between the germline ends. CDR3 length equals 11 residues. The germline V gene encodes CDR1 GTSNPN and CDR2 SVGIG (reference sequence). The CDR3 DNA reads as TGTGCCTGGACAGGGCTCACTGAAGCTTTCTTT. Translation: CAWTGLTEAFF.

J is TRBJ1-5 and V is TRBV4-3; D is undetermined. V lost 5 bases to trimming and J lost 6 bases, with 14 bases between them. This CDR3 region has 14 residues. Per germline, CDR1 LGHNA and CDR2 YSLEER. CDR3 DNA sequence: TGCGCCAGCAGCAGACCAGGTTCGGGTCAGCCCCAGCATTTT. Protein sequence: CASSRPGSGQPQHF.

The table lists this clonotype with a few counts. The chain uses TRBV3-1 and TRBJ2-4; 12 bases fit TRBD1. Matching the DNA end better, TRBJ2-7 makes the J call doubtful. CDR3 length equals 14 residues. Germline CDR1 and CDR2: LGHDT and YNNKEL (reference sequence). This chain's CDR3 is CASSQWDRGREQYF. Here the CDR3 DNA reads TGTGCCAGCAGCCAATGGGACAGGGGGCGCGAGCAGTACTTC.

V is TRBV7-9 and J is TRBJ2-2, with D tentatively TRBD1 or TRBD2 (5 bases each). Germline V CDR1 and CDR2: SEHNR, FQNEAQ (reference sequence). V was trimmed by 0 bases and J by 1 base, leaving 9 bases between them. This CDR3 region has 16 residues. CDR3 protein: CASSLAGTKNTGELFF. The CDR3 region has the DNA TGTGCCAGCAGCTTAGCGGGGACCAAGAACACCGGGGAGCTGTTTTTT.

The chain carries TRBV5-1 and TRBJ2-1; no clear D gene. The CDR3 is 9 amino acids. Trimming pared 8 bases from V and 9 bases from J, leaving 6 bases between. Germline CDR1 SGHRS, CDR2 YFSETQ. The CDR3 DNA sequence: TGCGCCAGTGGAGCTGAGCAGTTCTTC. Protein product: CASGAEQFF. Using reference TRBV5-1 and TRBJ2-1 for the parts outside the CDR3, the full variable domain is KAGVTQTPRYLIKTRGQQVTLSCSPISGHRSVSWYQQTPGQGLQFLFEYFSETQRNKGNFPGRFSGRQFSNSRSEMNVSTLELGDSALYLCASGAEQFFGPGTRLTVL.

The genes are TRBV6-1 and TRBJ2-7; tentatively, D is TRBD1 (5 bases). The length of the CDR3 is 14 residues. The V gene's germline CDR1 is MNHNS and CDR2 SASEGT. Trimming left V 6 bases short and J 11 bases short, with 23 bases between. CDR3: CASRDPGKTENKYF. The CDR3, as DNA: TGTGCCAGCAGAGACCCTGGTAAGACAGAAAACAAGTACTTC.

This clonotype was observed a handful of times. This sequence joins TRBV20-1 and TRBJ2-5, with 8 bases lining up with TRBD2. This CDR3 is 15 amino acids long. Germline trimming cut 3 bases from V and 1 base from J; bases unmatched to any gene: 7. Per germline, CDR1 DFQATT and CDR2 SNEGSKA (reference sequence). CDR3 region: CSARGIAGPQETQYF. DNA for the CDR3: TGCAGTGCTAGGGGGATAGCGGGGCCCCAAGAGACCCAGTACTTC.

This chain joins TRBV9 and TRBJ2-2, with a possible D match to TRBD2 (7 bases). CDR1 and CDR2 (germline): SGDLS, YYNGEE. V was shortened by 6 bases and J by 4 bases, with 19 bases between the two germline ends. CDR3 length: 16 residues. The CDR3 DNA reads TGTGCCAGCACCGAAGGCCCAAGGGGGGGCACCGGGGAGCTGTTTTTT. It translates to CASTEGPRGGTGELFF.

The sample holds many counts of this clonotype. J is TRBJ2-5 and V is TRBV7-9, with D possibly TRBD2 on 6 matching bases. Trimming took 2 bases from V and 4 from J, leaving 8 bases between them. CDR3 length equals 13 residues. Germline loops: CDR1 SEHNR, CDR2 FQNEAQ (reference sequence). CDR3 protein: CASSLMGGETQYF. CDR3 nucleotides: TGTGCCAGCAGCTTAATGGGAGGAGAGACCCAGTACTTC.

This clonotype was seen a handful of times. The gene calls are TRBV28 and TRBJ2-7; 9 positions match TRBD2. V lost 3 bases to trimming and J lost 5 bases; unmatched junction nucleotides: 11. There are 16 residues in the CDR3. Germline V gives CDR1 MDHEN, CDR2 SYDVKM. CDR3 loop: CASSFQSAGGHHEQYF. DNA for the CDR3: TGTGCCAGCAGTTTTCAATCAGCGGGGGGCCACCACGAGCAGTACTTC.

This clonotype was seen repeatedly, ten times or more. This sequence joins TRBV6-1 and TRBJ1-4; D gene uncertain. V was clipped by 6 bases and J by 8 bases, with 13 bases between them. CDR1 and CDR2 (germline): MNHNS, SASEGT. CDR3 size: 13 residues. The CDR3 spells CASSQSLREKLFF. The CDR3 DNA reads TGTGCCAGCAGCCAGAGTCTGAGGGAAAAACTGTTTTTT.

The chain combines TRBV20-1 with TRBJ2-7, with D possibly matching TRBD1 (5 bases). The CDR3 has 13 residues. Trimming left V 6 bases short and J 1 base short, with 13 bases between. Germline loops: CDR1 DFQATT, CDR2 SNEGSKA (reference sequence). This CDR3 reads CSANQDKSYEQYF. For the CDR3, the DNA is TGCAGTGCAAATCAGGACAAATCCTACGAGCAGTACTTC.

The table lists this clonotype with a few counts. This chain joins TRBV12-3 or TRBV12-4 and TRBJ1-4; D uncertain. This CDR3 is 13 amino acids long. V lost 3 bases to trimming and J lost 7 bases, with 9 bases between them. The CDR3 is CASSLGVSEKLFF. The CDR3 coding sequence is TGTGCCAGCAGTTTGGGTGTTAGTGAAAAACTGTTTTTT.

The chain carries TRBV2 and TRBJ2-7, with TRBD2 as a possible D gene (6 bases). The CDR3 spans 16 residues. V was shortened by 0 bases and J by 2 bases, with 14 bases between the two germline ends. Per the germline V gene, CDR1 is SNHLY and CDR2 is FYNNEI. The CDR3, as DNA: TGTGCCAGCAGTGAAGCGGCGGGCGGGGAGGCCTACGAGCAGTACTTC. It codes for CASSEAAGGEAYEQYF.

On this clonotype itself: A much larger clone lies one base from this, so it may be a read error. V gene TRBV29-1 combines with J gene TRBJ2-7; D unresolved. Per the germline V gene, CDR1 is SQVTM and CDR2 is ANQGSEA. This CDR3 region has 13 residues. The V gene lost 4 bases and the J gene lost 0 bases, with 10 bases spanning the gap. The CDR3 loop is CSVGPGSSYEQYF. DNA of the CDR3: TGCAGCGTTGGTCCAGGAAGCTCCTACGAGCAGTACTTC.

The CDR3 here is CASSLRLSSGNTIYF. CDR3 nucleotide sequence: TGTGCCAGCAGCTTAAGGTTAAGCTCTGGAAACACCATATATTTT. The chain joins TRBV5-5 to TRBJ1-3, with unresolved D. This CDR3 region has 15 residues. Trimming stripped 2 bases from V and 0 bases from J, with 9 bases between. Germline lookup yields CDR1 SGHKS and CDR2 YYEKEE (reference sequence).

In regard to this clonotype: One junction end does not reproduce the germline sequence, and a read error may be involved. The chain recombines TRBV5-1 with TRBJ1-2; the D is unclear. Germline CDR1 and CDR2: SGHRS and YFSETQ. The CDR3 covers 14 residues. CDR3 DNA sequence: TGCGCCAGCAGCTTGGAGGGAAGGACCTATGGTTACACCTTC. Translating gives CASSLEGRTYGYTF.

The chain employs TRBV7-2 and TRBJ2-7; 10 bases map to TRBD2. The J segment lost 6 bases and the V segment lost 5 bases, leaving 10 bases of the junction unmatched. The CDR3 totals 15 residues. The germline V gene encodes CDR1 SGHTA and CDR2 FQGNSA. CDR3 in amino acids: CASSALPGLATEQYF. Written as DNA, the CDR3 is TGTGCCAGCAGCGCTCTCCCGGGACTAGCGACCGAGCAGTACTTC.

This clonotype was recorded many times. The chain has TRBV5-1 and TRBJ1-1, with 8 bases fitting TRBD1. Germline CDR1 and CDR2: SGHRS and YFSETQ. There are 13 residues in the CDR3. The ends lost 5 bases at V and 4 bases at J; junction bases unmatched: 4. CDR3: CASRNTGGTEAFF. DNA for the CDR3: TGCGCCAGCAGAAACACAGGGGGCACTGAAGCTTTCTTT. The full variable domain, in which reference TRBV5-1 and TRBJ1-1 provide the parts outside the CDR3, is KAGVTQTPRYLIKTRGQQVTLSCSPISGHRSVSWYQQTPGQGLQFLFEYFSETQRNKGNFPGRFSGRQFSNSRSEMNVSTLELGDSALYLCASRNTGGTEAFFGQGTRLTVV.

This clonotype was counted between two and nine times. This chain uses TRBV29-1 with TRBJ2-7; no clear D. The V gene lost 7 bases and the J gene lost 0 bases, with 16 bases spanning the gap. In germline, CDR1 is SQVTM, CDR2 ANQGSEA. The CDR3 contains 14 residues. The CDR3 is CSATTIGSSYEQYF. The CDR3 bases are TGCAGCGCCACGACGATCGGAAGCTCCTACGAGCAGTACTTC.

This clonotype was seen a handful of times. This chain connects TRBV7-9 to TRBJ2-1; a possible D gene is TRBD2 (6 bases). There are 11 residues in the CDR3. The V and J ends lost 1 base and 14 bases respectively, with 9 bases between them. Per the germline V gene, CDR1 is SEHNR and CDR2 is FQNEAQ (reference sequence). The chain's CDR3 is CASSLGRGEFF. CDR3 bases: TGTGCCAGCAGCTTAGGGCGGGGAGAGTTCTTC.

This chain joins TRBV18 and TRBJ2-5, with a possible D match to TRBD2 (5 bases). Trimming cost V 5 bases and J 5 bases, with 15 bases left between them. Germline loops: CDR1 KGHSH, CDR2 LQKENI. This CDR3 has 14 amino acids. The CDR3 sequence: CASSDSGGFETQYF. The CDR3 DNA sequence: TGTGCCAGCTCAGACTCCGGCGGGTTTGAGACCCAGTACTTC.